The rows below give T cell receptor beta chains drawn from one sample of a study of beta chain features in type 1 diabetes. Measured with immunoSEQ multiplex PCR; TCRdb has only the in-frame clones, and not every one. The table lists some 500,000 clones, about 10% of them singletons. What was sequenced was naive CD4+ T cells from blood. These TCRs come from a woman in her late teens or twenties in good health. Each CDR3 is given with its conserved first and last residue. Fields, in order: CDR3 protein, CDR3 DNA, D gene, clone size, J gene, V gene, CDR3 length. The D gene is left open where the match is weak. Clone size appears in some rows only: once, few, many, or a class for an expanded clone.

CDR3aa: CAISSKATGTSTDTQYF; CDR3nt: TGTGCCATCAGCTCGAAAGCGACAGGTACTAGCACAGATACGCAGTATTTT; d_gene: -; abundance: -; j_gene: TRBJ2-3; v_gene: TRBV10-3; len: 17
CDR3aa: CASSRTGVYPNEQFF; CDR3nt: TGTGCCAGCAGTAGGACAGGGGTGTATCCCAATGAGCAGTTCTTC; d_gene: TRBD1; abundance: few; j_gene: TRBJ2-1; v_gene: TRBV27; len: 15
CDR3aa: CSLLGASGSTDTQYF; CDR3nt: TGCAGCCTTCTGGGGGCTAGCGGTAGCACAGATACGCAGTATTTT; d_gene: -; abundance: few; j_gene: TRBJ2-3; v_gene: TRBV29-1; len: 15
CDR3aa: CASRPPGTGGTGELFF; CDR3nt: TGCGCCAGCCGCCCACCCGGGACAGGGGGGACCGGGGAGCTGTTTTTT; d_gene: TRBD1; abundance: -; j_gene: TRBJ2-2; v_gene: TRBV5-1; len: 16
CDR3aa: CASSHRGADTQYF; CDR3nt: TGTGCCAGCAGCCACCGAGGGGCAGATACGCAGTATTTT; d_gene: -; abundance: -; j_gene: TRBJ2-3; v_gene: TRBV9; len: 13
CDR3aa: CASSYSRYEQYF; CDR3nt: TGTGCCAGCAGTTACTCAAGATACGAGCAGTACTTC; d_gene: -; abundance: -; j_gene: TRBJ2-7; v_gene: TRBV6-5; len: 12
CDR3aa: CASRESQSYNEQFF; CDR3nt: TGTGCCTCGCGTGAGTCCCAATCCTACAATGAGCAGTTCTTC; d_gene: -; abundance: -; j_gene: TRBJ2-1; v_gene: TRBV15; len: 14
CDR3aa: CASSLGRRSNNEQYF; CDR3nt: TGTGCCAGCAGCTTAGGCCGCAGGAGTAATAACGAGCAGTACTTC; d_gene: -; abundance: few; j_gene: TRBJ2-7; v_gene: TRBV7-2; len: 15
CDR3aa: CASSFRAVRYGYTF; CDR3nt: TGTGCCAGCAGCTTCCGGGCGGTTCGCTATGGCTACACCTTC; d_gene: -; abundance: few; j_gene: TRBJ1-2; v_gene: TRBV13; len: 14
CDR3aa: CASSQVNYGYTF; CDR3nt: TGTGCCAGCAGCCAAGTAAACTATGGCTACACCTTC; d_gene: -; abundance: -; j_gene: TRBJ1-2; v_gene: TRBV14; len: 12
CDR3aa: CASSQYDRDVNSPLHF; CDR3nt: TGCGCCAGCAGCCAATATGACAGGGACGTTAATTCACCCCTCCACTTT; d_gene: TRBD1; abundance: few; j_gene: TRBJ1-6; v_gene: TRBV4-1; len: 16
CDR3aa: CASSESPPYEQYF; CDR3nt: TGTGCCAGCAGTGAGTCGCCTCCCTACGAGCAGTACTTC; d_gene: -; abundance: few; j_gene: TRBJ2-7; v_gene: TRBV2; len: 13
CDR3aa: CASSGGTSTSSTDTQYF; CDR3nt: TGTGCCAGCAGTGGGGGGACTAGCACGTCTAGCACAGATACGCAGTATTTT; d_gene: TRBD2; abundance: -; j_gene: TRBJ2-3; v_gene: TRBV6-1; len: 17
CDR3aa: CASSFTGQGYSPLHF; CDR3nt: TGCGCCAGCAGCTTTACCGGACAGGGGTACTCACCCCTCCACTTT; d_gene: TRBD1; abundance: few; j_gene: TRBJ1-6; v_gene: TRBV5-1; len: 15
CDR3aa: CASSPHRGETQYF; CDR3nt: TGTGCCAGCAGCCCACATAGAGGCGAGACCCAGTACTTC; d_gene: -; abundance: few; j_gene: TRBJ2-5; v_gene: TRBV7-2; len: 13
CDR3aa: CASSPVSGSYEQYF; CDR3nt: TGTGCCAGCAGCCCGGTTAGCGGGAGCTACGAGCAGTACTTC; d_gene: TRBD2; abundance: -; j_gene: TRBJ2-7; v_gene: TRBV7-8; len: 14
CDR3aa: CAISEVSAGVKFETQYF; CDR3nt: TGTGCCATCAGTGAAGTTTCGGCGGGAGTAAAGTTTGAGACCCAGTACTTC; d_gene: TRBD2; abundance: few; j_gene: TRBJ2-5; v_gene: TRBV10-3; len: 17
CDR3aa: CASSPTRLYTEAFF; CDR3nt: TGTGCCAGCAGCCCTACACGGTTATACACTGAAGCTTTCTTT; d_gene: -; abundance: few; j_gene: TRBJ1-1; v_gene: TRBV14; len: 14
CDR3aa: CASSDAGTGISHTQYF; CDR3nt: TGTGCCAGCAGCGACGCCGGGACAGGGATCTCACATACGCAGTATTTT; d_gene: TRBD1; abundance: -; j_gene: TRBJ2-3; v_gene: TRBV9; len: 16
CDR3aa: CASSPPPSNSPLHF; CDR3nt: TGTGCCAGCTCACCACCCCCTTCGAATTCACCCCTCCACTTT; d_gene: -; abundance: -; j_gene: TRBJ1-6; v_gene: TRBV18; len: 14
CDR3aa: CASSLKGINEKLFF; CDR3nt: TGTGCCAGCAGCTTAAAAGGGATTAATGAAAAACTGTTTTTT; d_gene: -; abundance: -; j_gene: TRBJ1-4; v_gene: TRBV5-6; len: 14
CDR3aa: CASSRTSGAPWELFF; CDR3nt: TGTGCCAGCAGCCGGACTAGCGGGGCTCCTTGGGAGCTGTTTTTT; d_gene: TRBD2; abundance: -; j_gene: TRBJ2-2; v_gene: TRBV7-2; len: 15
CDR3aa: CASSVEGRETQYF; CDR3nt: TGTGCCAGCAGCGTAGAGGGGAGGGAGACCCAGTACTTC; d_gene: -; abundance: -; j_gene: TRBJ2-5; v_gene: TRBV9; len: 13
CDR3aa: CASSPNGRNSGANVLTF; CDR3nt: TGTGCCAGCAGCCCAAATGGGAGAAACTCTGGGGCCAACGTCCTGACTTTC; d_gene: -; abundance: few; j_gene: TRBJ2-6; v_gene: TRBV7-9; len: 17
CDR3aa: CASSQPVWDDTQYF; CDR3nt: TGCGCCAGCAGCCAACCGGTGTGGGATGATACGCAGTATTTT; d_gene: -; abundance: few; j_gene: TRBJ2-3; v_gene: TRBV4-1; len: 14
CDR3aa: CASRVAGGEWYGYTF; CDR3nt: TGTGCCAGCAGGGTGGCAGGGGGCGAGTGGTATGGCTACACCTTC; d_gene: TRBD1; abundance: -; j_gene: TRBJ1-2; v_gene: TRBV2; len: 15
CDR3aa: CASYTGVYGYTF; CDR3nt: TGTGCCTCATACACAGGGGTCTATGGCTACACCTTC; d_gene: TRBD1; abundance: -; j_gene: TRBJ1-2; v_gene: TRBV6-5; len: 12
CDR3aa: CSVEGQADTQYF; CDR3nt: TGCAGCGTTGAAGGCCAAGCAGATACGCAGTATTTT; d_gene: -; abundance: -; j_gene: TRBJ2-3; v_gene: TRBV29-1; len: 12
CDR3aa: CASSVEDGEPRGYTF; CDR3nt: TGTGCCAGCAGCGTGGAGGACGGGGAGCCACGGGGCTACACCTTC; d_gene: -; abundance: few; j_gene: TRBJ1-2; v_gene: TRBV9; len: 15
CDR3aa: CASSLGLAGTDTQYF; CDR3nt: TGTGCCAGCAGCTTAGGGCTAGCGGGCACAGATACGCAGTATTTT; d_gene: TRBD2; abundance: few; j_gene: TRBJ2-3; v_gene: TRBV7-2; len: 15
CDR3aa: CASSQSGTGEAFF; CDR3nt: TGCGCCAGCAGTCAATCCGGGACAGGGGAAGCTTTCTTT; d_gene: TRBD1; abundance: few; j_gene: TRBJ1-1; v_gene: TRBV23-1; len: 13
CDR3aa: CSVEGLWAQYF; CDR3nt: TGCAGCGTTGAAGGGCTATGGGCCCAGTACTTC; d_gene: -; abundance: -; j_gene: TRBJ2-5; v_gene: TRBV29-1; len: 11
CDR3aa: CATSTFPTSNQPQHF; CDR3nt: TGTGCCACCAGCACCTTTCCTACAAGCAATCAGCCCCAGCATTTT; d_gene: -; abundance: -; j_gene: TRBJ1-5; v_gene: TRBV15; len: 15
CDR3aa: CASSVGWGFSTDTQYF; CDR3nt: TGTGCCAGCAGCGTAGGATGGGGTTTTAGCACAGATACGCAGTATTTT; d_gene: -; abundance: once; j_gene: TRBJ2-3; v_gene: TRBV9; len: 16
CDR3aa: CASSEYQMDTEAFF; CDR3nt: TGTGCCAGCAGTGAGTACCAGATGGACACTGAAGCTTTCTTT; d_gene: -; abundance: few; j_gene: TRBJ1-1; v_gene: TRBV2; len: 14
CDR3aa: CASRKDRSGGGEQFF; CDR3nt: TGTGCCAGCAGGAAGGACAGGTCAGGGGGCGGTGAGCAGTTCTTC; d_gene: TRBD1; abundance: few; j_gene: TRBJ2-1; v_gene: TRBV2; len: 15
CDR3aa: CASSYRGTDTQYF; CDR3nt: TGTGCCAGCAGCTACCGGGGCACAGATACGCAGTATTTT; d_gene: -; abundance: -; j_gene: TRBJ2-3; v_gene: TRBV9; len: 13
CDR3aa: CARGRGNTEAFF; CDR3nt: TGTGCCCGGGGGCGCGGGAACACTGAAGCTTTCTTT; d_gene: -; abundance: -; j_gene: TRBJ1-1; v_gene: TRBV30; len: 12
CDR3aa: CSPELNTEAFF; CDR3nt: TGCAGCCCGGAGCTGAACACTGAAGCTTTCTTT; d_gene: -; abundance: -; j_gene: TRBJ1-1; v_gene: TRBV20-1; len: 11
CDR3aa: CASSQEGRGLAKNIQYF; CDR3nt: TGCGCCAGCAGCCAAGAAGGGAGGGGATTAGCCAAAAACATTCAGTACTTC; d_gene: TRBD2; abundance: few; j_gene: TRBJ2-4; v_gene: TRBV4-3; len: 17
CDR3aa: CASSIPNSYEQYF; CDR3nt: TGTGCCAGCAGTATCCCAAACTCCTACGAGCAGTACTTC; d_gene: -; abundance: few; j_gene: TRBJ2-7; v_gene: TRBV6-6; len: 13
CDR3aa: CASSPTRFQQFF; CDR3nt: TGTGCCAGCAGCCCGACCCGTTTCCAGCAGTTCTTC; d_gene: -; abundance: -; j_gene: TRBJ2-1; v_gene: TRBV7-2; len: 12
CDR3aa: CASSERLKARYNEQFF; CDR3nt: TGTGCCAGCAGTGAAAGATTAAAGGCTCGGTACAATGAGCAGTTCTTC; d_gene: -; abundance: -; j_gene: TRBJ2-1; v_gene: TRBV2; len: 16